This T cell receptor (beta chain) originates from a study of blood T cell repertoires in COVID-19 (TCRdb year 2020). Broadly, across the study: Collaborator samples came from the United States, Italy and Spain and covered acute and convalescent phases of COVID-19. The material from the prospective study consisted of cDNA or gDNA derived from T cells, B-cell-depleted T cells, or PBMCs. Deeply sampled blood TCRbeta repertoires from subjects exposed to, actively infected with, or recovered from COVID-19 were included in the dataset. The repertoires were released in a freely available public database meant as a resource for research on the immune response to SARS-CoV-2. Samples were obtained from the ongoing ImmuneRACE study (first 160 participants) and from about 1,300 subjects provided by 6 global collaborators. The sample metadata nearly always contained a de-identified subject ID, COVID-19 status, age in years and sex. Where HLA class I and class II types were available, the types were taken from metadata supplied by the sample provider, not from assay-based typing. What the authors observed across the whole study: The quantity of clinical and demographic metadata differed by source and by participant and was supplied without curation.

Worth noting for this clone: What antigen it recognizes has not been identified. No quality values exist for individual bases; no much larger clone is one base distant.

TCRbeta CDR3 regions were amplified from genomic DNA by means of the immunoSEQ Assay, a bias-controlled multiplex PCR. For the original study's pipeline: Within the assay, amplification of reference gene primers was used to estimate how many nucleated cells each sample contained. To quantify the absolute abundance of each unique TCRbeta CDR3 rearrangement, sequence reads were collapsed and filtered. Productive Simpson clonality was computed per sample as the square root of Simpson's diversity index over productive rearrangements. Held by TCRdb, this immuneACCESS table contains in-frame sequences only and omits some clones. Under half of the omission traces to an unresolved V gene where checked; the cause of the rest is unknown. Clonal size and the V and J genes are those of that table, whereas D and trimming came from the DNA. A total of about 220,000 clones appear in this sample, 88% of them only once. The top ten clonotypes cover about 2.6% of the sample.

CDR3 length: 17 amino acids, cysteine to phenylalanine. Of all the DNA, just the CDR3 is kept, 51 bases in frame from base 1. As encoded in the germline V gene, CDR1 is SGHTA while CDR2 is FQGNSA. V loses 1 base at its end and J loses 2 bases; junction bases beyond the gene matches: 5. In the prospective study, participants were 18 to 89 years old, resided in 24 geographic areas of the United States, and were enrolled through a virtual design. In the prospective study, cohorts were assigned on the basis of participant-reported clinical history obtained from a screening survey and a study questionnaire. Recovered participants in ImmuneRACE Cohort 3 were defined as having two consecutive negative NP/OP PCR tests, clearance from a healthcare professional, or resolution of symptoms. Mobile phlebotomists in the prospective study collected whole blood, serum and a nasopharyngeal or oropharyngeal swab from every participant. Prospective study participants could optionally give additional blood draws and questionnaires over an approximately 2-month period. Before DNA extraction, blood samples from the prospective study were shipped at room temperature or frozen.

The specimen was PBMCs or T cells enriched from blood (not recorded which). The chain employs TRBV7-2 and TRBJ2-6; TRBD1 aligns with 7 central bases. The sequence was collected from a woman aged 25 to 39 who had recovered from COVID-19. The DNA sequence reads TGTGCCAGCAGCTTAGTGCCCACAGGGGCTGGGGCCAACGTCCTGACTTTC. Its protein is CASSLVPTGAGANVLTF.